This TCR beta chain stems from a study of blood T cell repertoires in COVID-19. TCRdb's table, derived via immunoSEQ multiplex PCR, lists solely in-frame clones and lacks some. This sample has around 58,000 clones; approximately 85% occur once, and the top ten carry 43%. Per the germline V gene, CDR1 is SEHNR and CDR2 is FQNEAQ (reference sequence). The V and J ends lost 2 bases and 5 bases respectively, with 14 bases between them. There are 15 residues in the CDR3. The chain links TRBV7-9 to TRBJ2-3; D is perhaps TRBD1 (5 bases). The receptor was isolated from a woman aged 55-75 years with COVID-19, enrolled during active disease. The sample was peripheral blood. CDR3 sequence: CASSLIRARGDTQYF. CDR3 DNA: TGTGCCAGCAGCTTAATCAGGGCAAGGGGAGATACGCAGTATTTT. The entire variable domain, with the rest obtained from reference TRBV7-9 and TRBJ2-3, is as follows: DTGVSQNPRHKITKRGQNVTFRCDPISEHNRLYWYRQTLGQGPEFLTYFQNEAQLEKSRLLSDRFSAERPKGSFSTLEIQRTEQGDSAMYLCASSLIRARGDTQYFGPGTRLTVL.